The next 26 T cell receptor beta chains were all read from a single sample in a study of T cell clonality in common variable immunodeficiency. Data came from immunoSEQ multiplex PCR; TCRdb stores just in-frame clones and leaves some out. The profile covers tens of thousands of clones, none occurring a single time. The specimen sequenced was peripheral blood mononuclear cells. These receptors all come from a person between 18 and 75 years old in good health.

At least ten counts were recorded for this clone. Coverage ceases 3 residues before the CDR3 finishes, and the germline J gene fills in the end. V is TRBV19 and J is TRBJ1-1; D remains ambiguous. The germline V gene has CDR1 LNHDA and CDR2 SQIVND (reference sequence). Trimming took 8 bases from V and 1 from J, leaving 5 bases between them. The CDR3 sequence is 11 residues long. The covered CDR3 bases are TGTGCCAGTGGCCCGAACACTGAA. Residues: CASGPNTE. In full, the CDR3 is CASGPNTEAFF.

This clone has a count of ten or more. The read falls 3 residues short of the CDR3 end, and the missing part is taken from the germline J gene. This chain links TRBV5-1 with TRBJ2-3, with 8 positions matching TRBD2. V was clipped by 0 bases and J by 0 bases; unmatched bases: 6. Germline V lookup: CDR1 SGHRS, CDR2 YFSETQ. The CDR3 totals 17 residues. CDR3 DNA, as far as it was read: TGCGCCAGCAGCTTGGCTGTTAGCGGGACGAGCACAGATACG. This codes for CASSLAVSGTSTDT. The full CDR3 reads CASSLAVSGTSTDTQYF.

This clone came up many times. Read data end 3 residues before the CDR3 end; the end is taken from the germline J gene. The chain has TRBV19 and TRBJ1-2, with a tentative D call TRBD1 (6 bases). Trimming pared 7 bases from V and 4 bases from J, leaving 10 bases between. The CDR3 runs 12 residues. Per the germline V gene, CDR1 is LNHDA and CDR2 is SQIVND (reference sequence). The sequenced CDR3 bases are TGTGCCAGTAAGGACAGCCTCTATGGC. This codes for CASKDSLYG. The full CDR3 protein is CASKDSLYGYTF.

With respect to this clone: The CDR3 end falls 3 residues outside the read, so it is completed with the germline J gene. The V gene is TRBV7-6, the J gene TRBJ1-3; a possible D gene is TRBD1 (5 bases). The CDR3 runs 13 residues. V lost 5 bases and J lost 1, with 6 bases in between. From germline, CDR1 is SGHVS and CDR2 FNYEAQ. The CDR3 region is CASSEGSGNTIYF. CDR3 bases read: TGTGCCAGCAGCGAGGGGTCTGGAAACACC.

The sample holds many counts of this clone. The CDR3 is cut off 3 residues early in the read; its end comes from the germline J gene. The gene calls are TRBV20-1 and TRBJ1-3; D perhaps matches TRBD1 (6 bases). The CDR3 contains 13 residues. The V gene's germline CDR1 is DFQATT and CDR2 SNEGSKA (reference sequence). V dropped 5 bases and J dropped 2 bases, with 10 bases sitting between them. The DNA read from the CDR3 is TGCAGTGCTTTTGCAGGGGCTGGAAACACC. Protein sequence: CSAFAGAGNT. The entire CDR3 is CSAFAGAGNTIYF.

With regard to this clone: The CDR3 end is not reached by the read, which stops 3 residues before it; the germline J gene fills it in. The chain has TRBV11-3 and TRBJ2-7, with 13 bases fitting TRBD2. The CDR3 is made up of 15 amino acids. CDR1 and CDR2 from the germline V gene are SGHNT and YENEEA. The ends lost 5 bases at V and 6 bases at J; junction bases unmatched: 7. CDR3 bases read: TGTGCCAGCAGCCCGACCGGGACTAGCGGGACCGAG. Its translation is CASSPTGTSGTE. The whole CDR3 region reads CASSPTGTSGTEQYF.

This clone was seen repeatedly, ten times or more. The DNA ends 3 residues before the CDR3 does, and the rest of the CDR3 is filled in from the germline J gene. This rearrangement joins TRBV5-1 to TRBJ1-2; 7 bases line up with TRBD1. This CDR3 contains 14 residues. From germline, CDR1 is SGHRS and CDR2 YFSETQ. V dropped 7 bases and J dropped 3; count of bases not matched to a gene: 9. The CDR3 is CASHQGGKDYGYTF. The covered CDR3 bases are TGCGCCAGCCACCAAGGGGGCAAGGACTATGGC.

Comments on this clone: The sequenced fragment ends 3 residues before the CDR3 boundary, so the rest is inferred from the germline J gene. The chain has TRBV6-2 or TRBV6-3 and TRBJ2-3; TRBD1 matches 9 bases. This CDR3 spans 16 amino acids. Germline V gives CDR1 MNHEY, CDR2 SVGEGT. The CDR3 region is CASSSRDRVGNQPQYF. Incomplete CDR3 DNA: TGTGCCAGCAGCAGCCGGGACAGGGTCGGCAATCAGCCG.

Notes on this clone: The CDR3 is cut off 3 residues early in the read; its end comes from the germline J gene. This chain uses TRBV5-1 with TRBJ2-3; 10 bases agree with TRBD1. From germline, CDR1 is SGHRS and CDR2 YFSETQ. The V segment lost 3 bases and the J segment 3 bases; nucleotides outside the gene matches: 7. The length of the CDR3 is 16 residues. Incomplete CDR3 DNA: TGCGCCAGCAGCTGGGCCGGGACAGGGGTAACAGATACG. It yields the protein CASSWAGTGVTDT. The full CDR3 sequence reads CASSWAGTGVTDTQYF.

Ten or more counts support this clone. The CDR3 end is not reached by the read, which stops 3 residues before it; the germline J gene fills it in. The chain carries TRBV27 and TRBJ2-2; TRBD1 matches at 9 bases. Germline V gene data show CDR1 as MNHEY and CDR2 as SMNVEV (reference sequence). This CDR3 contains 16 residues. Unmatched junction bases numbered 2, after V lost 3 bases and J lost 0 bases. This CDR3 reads CASSFRTGANTGELFF. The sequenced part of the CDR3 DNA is TGTGCCAGCAGTTTCCGGACAGGGGCGAACACCGGGGAG.

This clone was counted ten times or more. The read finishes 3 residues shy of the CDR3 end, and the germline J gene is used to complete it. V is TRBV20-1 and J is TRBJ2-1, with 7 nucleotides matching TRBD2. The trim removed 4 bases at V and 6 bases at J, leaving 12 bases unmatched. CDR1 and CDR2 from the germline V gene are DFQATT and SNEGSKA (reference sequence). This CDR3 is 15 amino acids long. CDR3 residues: CSATLGGLLGNEQFF. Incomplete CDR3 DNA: TGCAGTGCTACTCTGGGGGGACTACTAGGCAATGAG.

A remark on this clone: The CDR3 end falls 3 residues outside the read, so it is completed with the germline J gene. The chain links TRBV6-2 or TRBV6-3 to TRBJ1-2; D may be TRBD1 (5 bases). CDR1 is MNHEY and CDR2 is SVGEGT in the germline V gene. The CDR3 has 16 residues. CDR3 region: CASSPGTSAWRDEYTF. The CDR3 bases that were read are TGTGCCAGCAGTCCTGGGACTAGCGCCTGGAGGGATGAA.

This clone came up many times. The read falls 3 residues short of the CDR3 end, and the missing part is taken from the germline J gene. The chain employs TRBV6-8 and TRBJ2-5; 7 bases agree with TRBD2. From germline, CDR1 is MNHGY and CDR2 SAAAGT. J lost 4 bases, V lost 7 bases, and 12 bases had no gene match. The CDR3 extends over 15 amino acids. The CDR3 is CASMWFGGRSETQYF. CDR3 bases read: TGTGCCAGCATGTGGTTCGGCGGGAGATCAGAGACC.

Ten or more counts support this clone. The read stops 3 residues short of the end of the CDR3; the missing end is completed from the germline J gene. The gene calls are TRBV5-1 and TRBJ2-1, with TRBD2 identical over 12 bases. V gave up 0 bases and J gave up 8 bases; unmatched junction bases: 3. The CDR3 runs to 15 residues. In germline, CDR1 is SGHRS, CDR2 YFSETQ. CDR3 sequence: CASSLGSSGGDEQFF. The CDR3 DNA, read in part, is TGCGCCAGCAGCTTGGGTTCTAGCGGGGGGGATGAG.

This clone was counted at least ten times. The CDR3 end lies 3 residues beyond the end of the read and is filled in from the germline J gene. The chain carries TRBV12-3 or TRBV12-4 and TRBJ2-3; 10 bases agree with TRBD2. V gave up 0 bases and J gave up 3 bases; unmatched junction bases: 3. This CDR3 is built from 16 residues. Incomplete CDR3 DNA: TGTGCCAGCAGTTTAGCGCCAGCGGGGGGGACAGATACG. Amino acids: CASSLAPAGGTDT. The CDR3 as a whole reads CASSLAPAGGTDTQYF.

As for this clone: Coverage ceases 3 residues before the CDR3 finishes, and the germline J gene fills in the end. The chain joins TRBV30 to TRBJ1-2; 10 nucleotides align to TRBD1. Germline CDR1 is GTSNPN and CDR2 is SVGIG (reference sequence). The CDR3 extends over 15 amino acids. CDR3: CAWSTRDRGRYDYTF. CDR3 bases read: TGTGCCTGGAGTACGCGGGACAGGGGTAGATACGAC.

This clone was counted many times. The CDR3 sequence is CASSAYSTGNYEQYF. The sequenced CDR3 bases are TGTGCCAGCAGCGCCTACTCGACAGGGAACTACGAG. The chain links TRBV9 to TRBJ2-7; 7 bases line up with TRBD1. The read ends 3 residues shy of where the CDR3 ends; the end is completed using the germline J gene. The germline gives CDR1 SGDLS, CDR2 YYNGEE. V was clipped by 3 bases and J by 3 bases; unmatched bases: 9. The CDR3 has 15 amino acids.

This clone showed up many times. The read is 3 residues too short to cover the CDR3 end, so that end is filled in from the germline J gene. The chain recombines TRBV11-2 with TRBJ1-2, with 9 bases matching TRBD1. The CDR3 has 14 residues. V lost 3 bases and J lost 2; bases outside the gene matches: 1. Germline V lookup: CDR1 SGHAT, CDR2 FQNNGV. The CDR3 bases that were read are TGTGCCAGCAGCTTTGGACAGGGGAACTATGGC. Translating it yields CASSFGQGNYG. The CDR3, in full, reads CASSFGQGNYGYTF.

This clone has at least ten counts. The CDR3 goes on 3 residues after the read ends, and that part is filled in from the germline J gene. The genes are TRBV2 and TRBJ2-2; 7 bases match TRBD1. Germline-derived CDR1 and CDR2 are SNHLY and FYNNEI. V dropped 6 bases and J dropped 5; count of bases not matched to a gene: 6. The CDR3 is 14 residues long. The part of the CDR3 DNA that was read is TGTGCCAGCAGCGACAGGGTGGGGACCGGGGAG. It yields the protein CASSDRVGTGE. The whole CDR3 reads CASSDRVGTGELFF.

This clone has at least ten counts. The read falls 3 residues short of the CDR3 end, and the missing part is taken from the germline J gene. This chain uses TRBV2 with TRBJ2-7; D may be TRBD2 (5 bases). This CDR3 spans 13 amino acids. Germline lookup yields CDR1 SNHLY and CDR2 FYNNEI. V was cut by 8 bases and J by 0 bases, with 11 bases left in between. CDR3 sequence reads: CASGRTVSYEQYF. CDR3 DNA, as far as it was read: TGTGCCAGCGGACGGACTGTCTCCTACGAG.

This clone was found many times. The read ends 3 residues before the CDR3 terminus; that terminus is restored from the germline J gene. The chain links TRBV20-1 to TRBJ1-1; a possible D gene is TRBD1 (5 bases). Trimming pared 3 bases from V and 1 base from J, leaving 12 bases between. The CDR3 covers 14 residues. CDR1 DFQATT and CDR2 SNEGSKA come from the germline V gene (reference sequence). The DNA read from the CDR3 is TGCAGTGCTAGGGAGGCAGGGCGGAACACTGAA. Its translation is CSAREAGRNTE. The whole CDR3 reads CSAREAGRNTEAFF.

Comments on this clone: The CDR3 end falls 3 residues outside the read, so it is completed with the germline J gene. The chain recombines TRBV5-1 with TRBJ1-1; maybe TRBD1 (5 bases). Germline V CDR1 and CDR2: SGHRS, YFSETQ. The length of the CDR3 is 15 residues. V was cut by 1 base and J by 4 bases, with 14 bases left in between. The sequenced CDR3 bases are TGCGCCAGCAGCTTGAGGGATGGGGGGAGCACTGAA. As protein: CASSLRDGGSTE. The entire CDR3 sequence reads CASSLRDGGSTEAFF.

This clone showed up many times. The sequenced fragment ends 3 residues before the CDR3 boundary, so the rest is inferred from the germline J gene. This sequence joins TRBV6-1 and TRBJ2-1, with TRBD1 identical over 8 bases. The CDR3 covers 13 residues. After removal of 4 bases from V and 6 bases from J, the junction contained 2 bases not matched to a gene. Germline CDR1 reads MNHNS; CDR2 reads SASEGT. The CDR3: CASSGTGRNEQFF. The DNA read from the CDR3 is TGTGCCAGCAGTGGGACAGGGCGCAATGAG.

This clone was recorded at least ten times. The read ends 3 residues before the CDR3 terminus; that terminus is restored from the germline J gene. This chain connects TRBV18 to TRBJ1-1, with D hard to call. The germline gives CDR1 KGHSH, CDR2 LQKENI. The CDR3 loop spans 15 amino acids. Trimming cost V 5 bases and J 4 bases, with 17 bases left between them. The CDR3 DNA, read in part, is TGTGCCAGCTCAACGAAAATCGGGGTTGGCACTGAA. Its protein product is CASSTKIGVGTE. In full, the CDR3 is CASSTKIGVGTEAFF.

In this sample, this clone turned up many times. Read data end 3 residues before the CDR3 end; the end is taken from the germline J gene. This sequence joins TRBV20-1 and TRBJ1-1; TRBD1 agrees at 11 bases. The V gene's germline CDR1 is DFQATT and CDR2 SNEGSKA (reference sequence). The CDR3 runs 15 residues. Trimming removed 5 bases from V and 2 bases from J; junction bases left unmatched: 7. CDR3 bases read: TGCAGTGCTGGACAGGGGGCGAACCCTAACACTGAA. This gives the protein CSAGQGANPNTE. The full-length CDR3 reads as CSAGQGANPNTEAFF.

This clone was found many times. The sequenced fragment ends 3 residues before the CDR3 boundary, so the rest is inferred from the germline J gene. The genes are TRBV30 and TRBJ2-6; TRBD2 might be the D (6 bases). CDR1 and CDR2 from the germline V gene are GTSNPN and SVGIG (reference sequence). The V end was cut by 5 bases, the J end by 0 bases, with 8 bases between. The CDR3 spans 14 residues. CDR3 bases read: TGTGCCTGGGGAGGGGTCTCTGGGGCCAACGTC. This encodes CAWGGVSGANV. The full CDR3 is CAWGGVSGANVLTF.